The 21 T cell receptor beta chains listed next were all sequenced from one sample in a study of cytomegalovirus exposure and HLA in healthy donors. Some clones are missing from TCRdb's copy, which holds only in-frame ones; the method was immunoSEQ multiplex PCR. The table lists roughly 180,000 clones, roughly 86% of them singletons. Sequenced sample: PBMCs. The receptors stem from a man under 40 in good health and CMV-seropositive.

The genes are TRBV4-3 and TRBJ1-1; D is unclear. V lost 0 bases and J 5 bases, leaving 10 bases between the germline ends. There are 14 residues in the CDR3. CDR1 LGHNA and CDR2 YSLEER come from the germline V gene. The CDR3 coding sequence is TGCGCCAGCAGCCAAGATTACGGGAGGACTGAAGCTTTCTTT. Its protein is CASSQDYGRTEAFF.

The rearrangement links TRBV7-9 to TRBJ1-5; D is unclear. The CDR3 length is 15 residues. Trimming pared 1 base from V and 0 bases from J, leaving 7 bases between. Germline V CDR1 and CDR2: SEHNR, FQNEAQ (reference sequence). CDR3 in DNA: TGTGCCAGCAGCTTAGAGGGATATAGCAATCAGCCCCAGCATTTT. Protein: CASSLEGYSNQPQHF.

The rearrangement uses TRBV27 and TRBJ2-7; either TRBD1 or TRBD2 may supply D (5 bases each). This CDR3 is 15 amino acids long. The germline V gene has CDR1 MNHEY and CDR2 SMNVEV (reference sequence). Trimming cost V 9 bases and J 2 bases, with 20 bases left between them. The CDR3 DNA reads as TGTGCCAGTAGACGGGGCAGGGAGTTGGCCTACGAGCAGTACTTC. It translates to CASRRGRELAYEQYF.

The chain is built from TRBV2 and TRBJ1-5; D is unclear. CDR3 size: 15 residues. The V end lost 2 bases, the J end lost 5 bases, and 13 bases lay between the germline ends. Germline V gene lookup returns CDR1 SNHLY and CDR2 FYNNEI. The DNA for the CDR3 is TGTGCCAGCAGTGAACCAGACACAGAGTATCAGCCCCAGCATTTT. This sequence encodes CASSEPDTEYQPQHF.

The chain links TRBV11-2 to TRBJ2-3; D is undetermined. The CDR3 length is 10 residues. The germline V and J ends were trimmed by 8 bases and 6 bases, with 6 bases remaining between them. CDR1 SGHAT and CDR2 FQNNGV come from the germline V gene. As DNA, the CDR3 is TGTGCCAGCGAGAGGGATACGCAGTATTTT. It codes for CASERDTQYF.

The chain combines TRBV4-1 with TRBJ2-7; 10 bases agree with TRBD1. This CDR3 region has 15 residues. The V and J ends lost 5 bases and 2 bases, in that order; junction bases with no gene match: 6. Germline loops: CDR1 MGHRA, CDR2 YSYEKL. DNA for the CDR3: TGCGCCAGCAGCGAAAGGACAGGGGGGACCTACGAGCAGTACTTC. This translates into CASSERTGGTYEQYF.

The rearrangement links TRBV27 to TRBJ2-7, with a weak D call TRBD2 (5 bases). The CDR3 covers 17 residues. Germline CDR1 MNHEY, CDR2 SMNVEV (reference sequence). V lost 2 bases, J lost 3 bases, and 20 bases lay in between. The CDR3 spells CASSLIGGQQFLYEQYF. The CDR3 coding sequence is TGTGCCAGCAGTTTAATTGGAGGCCAACAGTTCCTCTACGAGCAGTACTTC.

The CDR3 sequence: CATQFGNNEQFF. Written as DNA, the CDR3 is TGTGCCACACAGTTTGGGAACAATGAGCAGTTCTTC. The chain combines TRBV13 with TRBJ2-1; D is undetermined. The CDR3 extends over 12 amino acids. With 10 bases removed from V and 5 bases from J, the gap between germline ends came to 12 bases. CDR1 is PRHDT and CDR2 is FYEKMQ in the germline V gene (reference sequence).

The V gene is TRBV28, the J gene TRBJ2-7; D is possibly TRBD2 (5 bases). The germline V gene encodes CDR1 MDHEN and CDR2 SYDVKM. CDR3 length: 15 residues. The germline V and J ends were trimmed by 3 bases and 6 bases, with 18 bases remaining between them. CDR3 loop: CASSLYTSHRGEQYF. The CDR3 coding sequence is TGTGCCAGCAGTTTGTATACGAGCCACCGGGGCGAGCAGTACTTC.

About this clone itself: This CDR3 is also generated by other DNA sequences in the sample. V and J are TRBV2 and TRBJ2-2; 7 bases fit TRBD2. This CDR3 contains 15 residues. Germline assignment: CDR1 SNHLY and CDR2 FYNNEI. V lost 4 bases to trimming and J lost 0 bases; unmatched junction nucleotides: 2. Here the CDR3 DNA reads TGTGCCAGCAGTGCGCTAGCGGCGAACACCGGGGAGCTGTTTTTT. It is translated as CASSALAANTGELFF.

The chain employs TRBV15 and TRBJ1-5, with D possibly matching TRBD1 (6 bases). Deletions cut 5 bases from V and 0 bases from J, with 17 bases between. CDR1 LNHNV and CDR2 YYDKDF come from the germline V gene (reference sequence). The CDR3 totals 17 residues. The CDR3 sequence is CATSEAGTQYSNQPQHF. Written as DNA, the CDR3 is TGTGCCACCAGCGAAGCCGGGACACAGTATAGCAATCAGCCCCAGCATTTT.

The genes are TRBV10-2 and TRBJ2-5; TRBD2 might be the D (5 bases). V lost 6 bases and J lost 5, with 16 bases in between. Germline V lookup: CDR1 WSHSY, CDR2 SAAADI. The CDR3 spans 14 residues. Written as DNA, the CDR3 is TGCGCCAGCAGGTCTCAAGGGTCGGGGGAGACCCAGTACTTC. Its translation is CASRSQGSGETQYF.

This clone was seen only a few times. In DNA form, the CDR3 reads TGTGCCAGCGAAACCCGGGCCTCAGAACCGAAGCAGTACTTC. Protein product: CASETRASEPKQYF. The chain carries TRBV6-1 and TRBJ2-7; D ambiguous. The V gene's germline CDR1 is MNHNS and CDR2 SASEGT. V lost 8 bases and J 8 bases, leaving 22 bases between the germline ends. CDR3 length: 14 amino acids.

V gene TRBV29-1 combines with J gene TRBJ1-2, with D perhaps matching TRBD1 (5 bases). The CDR3 extends over 14 amino acids. The V end lost 3 bases, the J end lost 2 bases, and 13 bases lay between the germline ends. Per the germline V gene, CDR1 is SQVTM and CDR2 is ANQGSEA. CDR3 amino acids: CSVDGVGGNYGYTF. The CDR3 bases are TGCAGCGTTGATGGGGTCGGGGGAAACTATGGCTACACCTTC.

The genes are TRBV5-4 and TRBJ1-6; 7 positions match TRBD1. Per the germline V gene, CDR1 is SGHNT and CDR2 is YYREEE (reference sequence). J gave up 7 bases and V 2 bases, and 3 bases lay outside the gene matches. CDR3 length: 14 amino acids. The CDR3 nucleotides are TGTGCCAGCAGCTTCCCGGGACAGAATTCACCCCTCCACTTT. Its protein product is CASSFPGQNSPLHF.

The gene calls are TRBV14 and TRBJ2-3; either TRBD1 or TRBD2 may fit D (5 bases each). Germline loops: CDR1 SGHDN, CDR2 FVKESK. V lost 1 base to trimming and J lost 0 bases, with 8 bases between them. The CDR3 extends over 15 amino acids. Here the CDR3 DNA reads TGTGCCAGCAGCCAAGTGGGGGTGAGCACAGATACGCAGTATTTT. Its protein is CASSQVGVSTDTQYF.

The DNA of the CDR3 is TGTGCCAGCTCACGCACACAATCTGACAGGGGCGCAGATACGCAGTATTTT. It encodes CASSRTQSDRGADTQYF. V and J are TRBV18 and TRBJ2-3, with TRBD1 identical over 8 bases. The germline V gene has CDR1 KGHSH and CDR2 LQKENI. The CDR3 length is 17 residues. The ends lost 4 bases at V and 4 bases at J; junction bases unmatched: 13.

Only one count was recorded for this clone. The chain uses TRBV7-2 and TRBJ2-7, with D perhaps TRBD1 or TRBD2 (7 bases each). This CDR3 is 15 amino acids long. Trimming pared 1 base from V and 3 bases from J, leaving 13 bases between. Germline V gene data show CDR1 as SGHTA and CDR2 as FQGNSA. The CDR3 here is CASSLESGTDYEQYF. Written as DNA, the CDR3 is TGTGCCAGCAGCTTAGAAAGCGGGACAGACTACGAGCAGTACTTC.

The rearrangement uses TRBV9 and TRBJ2-6, with no clear D. Germline CDR1 reads SGDLS; CDR2 reads YYNGEE. The ends were cut back, 3 bases at V and 0 bases at J, with 7 bases in the middle. The CDR3 has 15 amino acids. The CDR3 bases are TGTGCCAGCAGCGATGACGGCTCTGGGGCCAACGTCCTGACTTTC. This translates into CASSDDGSGANVLTF. Supplemented by reference TRBV9 and TRBJ2-6, the full variable domain reads DSGVTQTPKHLITATGQRVTLRCSPRSGDLSVYWYQQSLDQGLQFLIQYYNGEERAKGNILERFSAQQFPDLHSELNLSSLELGDSALYFCASSDDGSGANVLTFGAGSRLTVL.

The chain is built from TRBV7-6 and TRBJ2-1; 14 positions agree with TRBD2. Germline V gene sequence: CDR1 SGHVS, CDR2 FNYEAQ. V shed 2 bases, J shed 0 bases, and the junction held 12 bases outside the gene matches. The CDR3 is made up of 21 amino acids. The CDR3 reads CASSLRYLGLAGVSSYNEQFF. CDR3 coding DNA: TGTGCCAGCAGCTTACGCTATCTGGGACTAGCGGGGGTGAGCTCCTACAATGAGCAGTTCTTC.

The CDR3 DNA sequence: TGTGCCAGCAGCCTATTAGCGGGAGTAGGCAGTTACAATGAGCAGTTCTTC. This translates into CASSLLAGVGSYNEQFF. The chain joins TRBV7-6 to TRBJ2-1; 9 bases agree with TRBD2. The CDR3 runs 17 residues. The V gene end was trimmed by 5 bases and the J gene end by 4 bases; junction bases not matched to a gene: 12. The germline V gene encodes CDR1 SGHVS and CDR2 FNYEAQ. Based on the CDR3 plus reference TRBV7-6 and TRBJ2-1, the full variable domain is GAGVSQSPRYKVTKRGQDVALRCDPISGHVSLYWYRQALGQGPEFLTYFNYEAQQDKSGLPNDRFSAERPEGSISTLTIQRTEQRDSAMYRCASSLLAGVGSYNEQFFGPGTRLTVL.